The entry that follows covers one T cell receptor beta chain sequence. The CDR3 sequence is 14 residues long. Per the germline V gene, CDR1 is LNHDA and CDR2 is SQIVND (reference sequence). Trimming removed 5 bases at V and 3 bases at J, with 14 bases between. The data are from a study of long-term antiretroviral therapy in people with HIV. Investigators performed immunoSEQ version v3.0 at survey level. Profiling relied on immunoSEQ multiplex PCR, and the TCRdb table lists in-frame clones only, not all of them. The sample contains 20,000 to 25,000 clones, around 90% of which appear only once. The receptor was isolated from a man between 18 and 29 years old with HIV. The chain recombines TRBV19 with TRBJ2-7, with D possibly being TRBD1 or TRBD2 (6 bases each). Sequenced material: unsorted PBMCs, taken 0.2 years before starting antiretroviral therapy. The chain's CDR3 is CASSFSGGGYEQYF. The CDR3 nucleotides are TGTGCCAGTAGTTTTAGCGGAGGGGGCTACGAGCAGTACTTC.